This T cell receptor (beta chain) was recovered during a study of blood T cell repertoires in COVID-19. Here immunoSEQ multiplex PCR was the method, and the copy in TCRdb shows in-frame clones only, minus some. This sample has hundreds of thousands of clones, with 88% found just once. The sequence derives from an older woman with COVID-19, enrolled during active disease. The sequencing sample was made of peripheral blood.

The CDR3 loop reads CAWSVGTGIGYTF. The CDR3 coding sequence is TGTGCCTGGAGTGTAGGGACAGGGATCGGCTACACCTTC. The chain combines TRBV30 with TRBJ1-2, with 9 bases identical to TRBD1. The germline V gene encodes CDR1 GTSNPN and CDR2 SVGIG (reference sequence). Trimming at V came to 0 bases and at J to 8 bases, leaving 4 bases not matched to a gene. The CDR3 contains 13 residues. Full variable domain (remainder filled in from reference TRBV30 and TRBJ1-2): SQTIHQWPATLVQPVGSPLSLECTVEGTSNPNLYWYRQAAGRGLQLLFYSVGIGQISSEVPQNLSASRPQDRQFILSSKKLLLSDSGFYLCAWSVGTGIGYTFGSGTRLTVV.